Shown below are 3 T cell receptor beta chains from a single sample sequenced in a study of human T cells and chemical hapten exposure. From the RACE reads, TCRdb called clonotypes with MiXCR, one entry per CDR3 protein. This table holds tens of thousands of distinct CDR3 sequences, over 8.5% found once. The time point here: patch test 1, 2 weeks after DPC sensitization. The sample's treatment: therapeutic diphenylcyclopropenone sensitization with weekly scalp DPC. This specimen was whole blood, taken in connection with sensitization to the hapten diphenylcyclopropenone (DPC). The receptors originated from a woman aged 45-65 years with alopecia areata. Some clones in this sample may be carry-over from other donors' samples.

This clonotype was counted many times. This chain uses TRBV7-6 with TRBJ2-2; no firm D call. The V and J ends lost 7 bases and 5 bases respectively, with 14 bases between them. Germline V CDR1 and CDR2: SGHVS, FNYEAQ. The CDR3 consists of 14 residues. The CDR3 nucleotides read TGTGCCAGCAAAGACCCCATAGAGACCGGGGAGCTGTTTTTT. Its translation: CASKDPIETGELFF.

This clonotype was seen repeatedly, ten times or more. V and J are TRBV28 and TRBJ1-4; D is perhaps TRBD1 (5 bases). The CDR3 is made up of 16 amino acids. Per the germline V gene, CDR1 is MDHEN and CDR2 is SYDVKM. The germline V and J ends were trimmed by 5 bases and 0 bases, with 13 bases remaining between them. The CDR3 here is CASSRATDSTNEKLFF. In DNA, the CDR3 is TGTGCCAGCAGTCGAGCGACAGACTCAACTAATGAAAAACTGTTTTTT.

This clonotype has only a few counts. The V gene is TRBV29-1, the J gene TRBJ2-3; TRBD2 agrees at 9 bases. The CDR3 contains 14 residues. Germline V lookup: CDR1 SQVTM, CDR2 ANQGSEA. V trimming: 6 bases; J trimming: 2 bases; junction bases outside the gene matches: 6. The CDR3 bases are TGCAGCGTCCGACTAGCGGACACCACAGATACGCAGTATTTT. Amino acid sequence: CSVRLADTTDTQYF.